This T cell receptor beta chain was profiled in a study of graft-versus-host responses after intestinal transplantation. Study-wide background: Recipients uniformly received anti-thymocyte globulin induction, followed by tacrolimus and steroids for roughly three years.

Study conclusions and caveats: Early HvG declines after transplant were associated with peak circulating GvH clone levels. Present in recipient marrow, GvH clones included some that appeared first in ileum or blood.

This clone was seen once. Its matching antigen is unknown. Clones were sequenced by immunoSEQ multiplex PCR, and TCRdb holds only the in-frame ones, with some missing. The sample holds 96,000 or so clones, approximately 90% seen once. J gave up 3 bases and V 5 bases, and 3 bases lay outside the gene matches. Germline values: CDR1 SGHTA, CDR2 FQGNSA. The CDR3 is 14 residues long. This clonotype originated in a human donor who received an intestinal transplant. The sequenced sample was unstimulated CD4+ T cells sorted from spleen or lymph node cells, obtained before intestinal transplant. The chain has TRBV7-2 and TRBJ2-7; 11 positions agree with TRBD1. Written as DNA, the CDR3 is TGTGCCAGCAGCGCCGGGACAGGGGGCTACGAGCAGTACTTC. Residues: CASSAGTGGYEQYF.